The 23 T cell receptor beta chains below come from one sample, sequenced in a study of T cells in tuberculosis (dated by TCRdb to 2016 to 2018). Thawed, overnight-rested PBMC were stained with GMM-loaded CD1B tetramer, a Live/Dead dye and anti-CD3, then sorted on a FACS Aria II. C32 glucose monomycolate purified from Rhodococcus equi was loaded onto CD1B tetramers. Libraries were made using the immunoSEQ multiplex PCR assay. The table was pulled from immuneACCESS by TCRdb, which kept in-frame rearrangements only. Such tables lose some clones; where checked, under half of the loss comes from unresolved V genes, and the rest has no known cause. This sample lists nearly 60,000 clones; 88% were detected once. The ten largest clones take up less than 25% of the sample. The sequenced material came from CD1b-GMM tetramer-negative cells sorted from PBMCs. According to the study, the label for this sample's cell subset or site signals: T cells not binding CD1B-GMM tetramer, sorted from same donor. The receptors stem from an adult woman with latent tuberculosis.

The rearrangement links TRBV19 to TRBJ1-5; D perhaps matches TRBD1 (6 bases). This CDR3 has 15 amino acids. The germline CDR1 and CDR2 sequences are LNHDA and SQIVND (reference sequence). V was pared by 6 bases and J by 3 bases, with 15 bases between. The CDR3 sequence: CASRTLDRSNQPQHF. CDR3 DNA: TGTGCCAGTAGGACACTTGACAGGTCCAATCAGCCCCAGCATTTT.

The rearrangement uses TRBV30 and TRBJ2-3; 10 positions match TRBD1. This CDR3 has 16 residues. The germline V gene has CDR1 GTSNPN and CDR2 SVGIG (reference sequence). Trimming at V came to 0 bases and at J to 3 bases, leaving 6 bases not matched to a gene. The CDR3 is CAWSVLGQGRTDTQYF. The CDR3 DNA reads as TGTGCCTGGAGTGTACTGGGACAGGGGAGGACAGATACGCAGTATTTT.

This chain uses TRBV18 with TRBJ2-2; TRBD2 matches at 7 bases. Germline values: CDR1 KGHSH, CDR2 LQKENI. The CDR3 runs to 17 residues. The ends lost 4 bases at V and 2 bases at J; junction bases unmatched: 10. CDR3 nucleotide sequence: TGTGCCAGCTCACTGAACCCCGGGACTACAAACACCGGGGAGCTGTTTTTT. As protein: CASSLNPGTTNTGELFF.

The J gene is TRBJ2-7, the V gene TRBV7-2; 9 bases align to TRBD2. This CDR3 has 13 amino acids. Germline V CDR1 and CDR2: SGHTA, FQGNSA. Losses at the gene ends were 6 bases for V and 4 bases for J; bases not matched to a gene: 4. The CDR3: CASRGTSWYEQYF. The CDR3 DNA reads TGTGCCAGCAGGGGGACTAGCTGGTACGAGCAGTACTTC.

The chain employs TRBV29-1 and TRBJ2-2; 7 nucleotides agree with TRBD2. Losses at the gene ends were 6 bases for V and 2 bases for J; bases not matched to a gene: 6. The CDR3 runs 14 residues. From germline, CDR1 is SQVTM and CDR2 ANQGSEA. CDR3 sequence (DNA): TGCAGCGTGAGCGGGATCTTAAACACCGGGGAGCTGTTTTTT. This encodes CSVSGILNTGELFF.

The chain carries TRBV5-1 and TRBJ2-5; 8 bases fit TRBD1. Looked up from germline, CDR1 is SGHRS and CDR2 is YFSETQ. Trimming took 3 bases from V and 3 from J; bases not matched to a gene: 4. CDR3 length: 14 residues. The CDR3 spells CASSWKDREETQYF. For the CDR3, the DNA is TGCGCCAGCAGCTGGAAGGACAGGGAAGAGACCCAGTACTTC.

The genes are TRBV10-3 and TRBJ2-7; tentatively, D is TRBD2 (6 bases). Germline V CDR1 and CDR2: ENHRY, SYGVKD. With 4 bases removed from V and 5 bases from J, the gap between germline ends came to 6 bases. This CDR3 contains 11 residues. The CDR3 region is CAISGRDEQYF. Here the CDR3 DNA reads TGTGCCATCAGTGGGAGGGACGAGCAGTACTTC.

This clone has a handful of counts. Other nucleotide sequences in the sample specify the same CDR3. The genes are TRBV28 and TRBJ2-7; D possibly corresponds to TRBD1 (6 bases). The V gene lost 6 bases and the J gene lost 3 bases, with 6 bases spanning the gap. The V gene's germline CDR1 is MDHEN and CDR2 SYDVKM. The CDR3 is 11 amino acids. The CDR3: CASSRGYEQYF. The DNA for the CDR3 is TGTGCCAGCAGCAGGGGCTACGAGCAGTACTTC. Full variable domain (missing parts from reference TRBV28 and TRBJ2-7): DVKVTQSSRYLVKRTGEKVFLECVQDMDHENMFWYRQDPGLGLRLIYFSYDVKMKEKGDIPEGYSVSREKKERFSLILESASTNQTSMYLCASSRGYEQYFGPGTRLTVT.

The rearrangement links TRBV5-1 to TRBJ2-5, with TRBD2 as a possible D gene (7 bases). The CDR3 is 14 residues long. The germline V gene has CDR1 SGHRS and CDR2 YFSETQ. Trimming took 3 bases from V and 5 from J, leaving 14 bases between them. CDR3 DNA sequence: TGCGCCAGCAGCTGGGAGGGGGGGTACGAGACCCAGTACTTC. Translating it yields CASSWEGGYETQYF.

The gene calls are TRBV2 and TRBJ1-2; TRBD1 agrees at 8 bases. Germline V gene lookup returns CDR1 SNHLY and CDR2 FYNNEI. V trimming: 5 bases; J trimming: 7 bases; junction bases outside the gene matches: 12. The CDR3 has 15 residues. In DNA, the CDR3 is TGTGCCAGCAGTCCCCAGGGCAGGGGGCATGGTGGCTACACCTTC. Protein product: CASSPQGRGHGGYTF.

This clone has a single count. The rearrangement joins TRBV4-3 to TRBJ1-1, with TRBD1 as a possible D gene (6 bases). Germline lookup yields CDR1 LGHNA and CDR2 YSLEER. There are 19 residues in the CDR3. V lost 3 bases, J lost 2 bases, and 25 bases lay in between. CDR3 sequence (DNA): TGCGCCAGCAGCCAGGTTATACAGGGCCCAAATTGGGGAAACACTGAAGCTTTCTTT. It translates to CASSQVIQGPNWGNTEAFF.

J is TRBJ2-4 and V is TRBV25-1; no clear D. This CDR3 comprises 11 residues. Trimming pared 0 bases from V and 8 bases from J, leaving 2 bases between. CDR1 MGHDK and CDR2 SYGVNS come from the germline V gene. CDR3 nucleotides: TGTGCCAGCAGTGAATACGACATTCAGTACTTC. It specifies CASSEYDIQYF.

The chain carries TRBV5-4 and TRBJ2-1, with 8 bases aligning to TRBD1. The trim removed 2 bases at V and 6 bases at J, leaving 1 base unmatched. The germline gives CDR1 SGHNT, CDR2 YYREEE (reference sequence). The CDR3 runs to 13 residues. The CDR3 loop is CASSLTGGNEQFF. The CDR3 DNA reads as TGTGCCAGCAGCTTAACAGGGGGCAATGAGCAGTTCTTC.

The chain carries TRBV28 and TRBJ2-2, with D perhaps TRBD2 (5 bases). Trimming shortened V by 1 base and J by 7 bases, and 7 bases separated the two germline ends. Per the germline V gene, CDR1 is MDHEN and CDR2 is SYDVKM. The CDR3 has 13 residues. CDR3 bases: TGTGCCAGCAGTTTATTGAGGGACGGGGAGCTGTTTTTT. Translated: CASSLLRDGELFF.

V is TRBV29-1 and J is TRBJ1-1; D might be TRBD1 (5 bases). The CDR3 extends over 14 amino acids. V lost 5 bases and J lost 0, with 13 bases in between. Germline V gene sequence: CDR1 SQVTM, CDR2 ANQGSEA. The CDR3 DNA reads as TGCAGCGTTACGGGGGTCCTCATGAACACTGAAGCTTTCTTT. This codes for CSVTGVLMNTEAFF. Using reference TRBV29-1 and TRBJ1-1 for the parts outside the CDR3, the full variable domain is SAVISQKPSRDICQRGTSLTIQCQVDSQVTMMFWYRQQPGQSLTLIATANQGSEATYESGFVIDKFPISRPNLTFSTLTVSNMSPEDSSIYLCSVTGVLMNTEAFFGQGTRLTVV.

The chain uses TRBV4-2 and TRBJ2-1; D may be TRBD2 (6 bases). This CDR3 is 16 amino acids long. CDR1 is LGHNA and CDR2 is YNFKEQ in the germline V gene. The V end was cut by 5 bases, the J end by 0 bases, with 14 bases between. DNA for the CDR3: TGTGCCAGCAGCAAATTAGCGGCGAGCTCCTACAATGAGCAGTTCTTC. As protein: CASSKLAASSYNEQFF.

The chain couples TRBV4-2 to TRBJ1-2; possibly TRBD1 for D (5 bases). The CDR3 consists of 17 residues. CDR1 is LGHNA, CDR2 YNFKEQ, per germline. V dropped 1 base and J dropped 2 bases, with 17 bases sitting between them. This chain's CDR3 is CASSQAFTAQGNYGYTF. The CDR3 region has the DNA TGTGCCAGCAGCCAAGCTTTTACGGCTCAGGGAAACTATGGCTACACCTTC.

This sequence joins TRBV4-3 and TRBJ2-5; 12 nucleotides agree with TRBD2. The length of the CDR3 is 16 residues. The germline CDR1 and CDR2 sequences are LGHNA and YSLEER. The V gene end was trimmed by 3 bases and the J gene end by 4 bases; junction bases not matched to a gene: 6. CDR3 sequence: CASSHGRTSGVETQYF. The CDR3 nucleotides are TGCGCCAGCAGCCACGGCCGGACTAGCGGGGTAGAGACCCAGTACTTC.

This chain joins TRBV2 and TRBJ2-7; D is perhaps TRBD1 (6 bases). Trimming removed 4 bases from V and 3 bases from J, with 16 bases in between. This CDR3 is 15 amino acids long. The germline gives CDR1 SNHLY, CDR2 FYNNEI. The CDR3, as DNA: TGTGCCAGCAGTGGAGGGTACAGGGAGAACTACGAGCAGTACTTC. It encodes CASSGGYRENYEQYF.

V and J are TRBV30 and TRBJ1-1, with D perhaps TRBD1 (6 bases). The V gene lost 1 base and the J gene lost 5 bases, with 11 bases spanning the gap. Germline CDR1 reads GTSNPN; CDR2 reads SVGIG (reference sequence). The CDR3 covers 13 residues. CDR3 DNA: TGTGCCTGGAGTGCCCAGCAGGGGACTGAAGCTTTCTTT. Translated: CAWSAQQGTEAFF.

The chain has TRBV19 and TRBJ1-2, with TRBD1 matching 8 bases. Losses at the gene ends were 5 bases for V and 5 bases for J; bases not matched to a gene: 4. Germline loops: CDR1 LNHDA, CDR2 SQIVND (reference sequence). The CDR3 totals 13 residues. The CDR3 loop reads CASSPGQGYGYTF. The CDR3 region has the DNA TGTGCCAGTAGTCCCGGACAGGGTTATGGCTACACCTTC.

CDR3 residues: CASSRRTADTEAFF. CDR3 coding DNA: TGTGCCAGCAGCCGCCGTACAGCGGACACTGAAGCTTTCTTT. V gene TRBV7-9 combines with J gene TRBJ1-1; D gene unclear. Germline-derived CDR1 and CDR2 are SEHNR and FQNEAQ (reference sequence). Trimming took off 5 bases at V and 3 bases at J, with 13 bases between the two ends. The CDR3 loop spans 14 amino acids.

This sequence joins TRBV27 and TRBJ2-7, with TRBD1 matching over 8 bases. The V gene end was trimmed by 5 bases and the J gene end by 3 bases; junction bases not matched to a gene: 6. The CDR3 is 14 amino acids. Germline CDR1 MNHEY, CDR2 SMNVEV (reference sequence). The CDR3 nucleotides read TGTGCCAGCAGTCGACAGGGGCCCATCTACGAGCAGTACTTC. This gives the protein CASSRQGPIYEQYF.